This T cell receptor (beta chain) was sequenced for a study of response to subunit inactivated influenza vaccine (dated by TCRdb to the late 2010s). With regard to the full study: To follow how T cells responded to a trivalent subunit inactivated influenza vaccine, the researchers relied on deep quantitative profiling of the T cell receptor repertoire. The research as a whole found: The authors proposed that each seasonal influenza vaccination may bring in only a limited number of new T cells.

Library prep was done by RT-PCR. Sequencing used an Illumina HiSeq 2500. Clones were called with MiXCR by TCRdb after fastp trimmed the public reads at Q25, and only in-frame beta chains were retained. Every CDR3 protein is listed once, alongside the most common genes and DNA of its rows. Recorded for this sample are fewer than 800,000 distinct CDR3 sequences; less than 20% of them occurred a single time. The ten most abundant clones make up 11% of the sample. The CDR1 and CDR2 encoded by the germline V gene (reference sequence) are DFQATT and SNEGSKA. Inclusive of the bounding cysteine and phenylalanine, the CDR3 is 15 residues long. The entry retains the CDR3 DNA only, 45 bases that are in frame from base 1. V loses 5 bases of germline sequence and J loses 6 bases, and the interval between the two ends is 17 bases. This clonotype was detected a few times. It lacks a known antigen. Within one base of it there is no much larger clone, and no base qualities were kept.

This receptor was identified in a man aged 45-65 years who received an inactivated influenza vaccine. Donor details come from another sample of the same person, matched by shared clones. Rearrangement joined TRBV20-1 to TRBJ1-6; the D gene is perhaps TRBD1, on 6 matching bases. Sequencing was performed on PBMCs from blood, taken about 13 days after vaccination. In nucleotides, the sequence is TGCAGTGCTGCAATAGGGGGGGCGGGTAATTCACCCCTCCACTTT. Its protein product is CSAAIGGAGNSPLHF.